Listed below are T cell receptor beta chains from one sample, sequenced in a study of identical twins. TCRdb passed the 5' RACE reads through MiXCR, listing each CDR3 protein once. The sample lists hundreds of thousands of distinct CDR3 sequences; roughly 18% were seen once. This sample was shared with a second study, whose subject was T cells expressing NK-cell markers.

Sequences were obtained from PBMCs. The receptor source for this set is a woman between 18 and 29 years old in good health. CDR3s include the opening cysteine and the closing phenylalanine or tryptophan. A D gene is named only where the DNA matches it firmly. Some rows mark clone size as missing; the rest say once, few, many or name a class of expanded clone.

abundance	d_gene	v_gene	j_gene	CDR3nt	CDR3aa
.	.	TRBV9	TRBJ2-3	TGTGCCAGCAGCGTAACTGGAAGGACCACAGATACGCAGTATTTT	CASSVTGRTTDTQYF
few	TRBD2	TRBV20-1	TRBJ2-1	TGCAGTGCACTCTCCGGGACTAGCGGGTCCTACAATGAGCAGTTCTTC	CSALSGTSGSYNEQFF
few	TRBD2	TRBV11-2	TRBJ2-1	TGTGCCAGCAGCTTAGATCGAGCTAGCGGGGGGGACAATGAGCAGTTCTTC	CASSLDRASGGDNEQFF
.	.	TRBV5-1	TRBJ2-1	TGCGCCAGCAGCTTCTCTCATTATCGCTATCCCGAAGCCAATGAGCAGTTCTTC	CASSFSHYRYPEANEQFF
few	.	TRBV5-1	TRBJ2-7	TGCGCCAGCAGCTTTGGGGCGGGACGAGAGCAGTACTTC	CASSFGAGREQYF
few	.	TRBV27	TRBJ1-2	TGTGCCAGCAGTTTATCATCAGGGGCAGACTATGGCTACACCTTC	CASSLSSGADYGYTF
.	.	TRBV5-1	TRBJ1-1	TGCGCCAGCACCCCGAATACCGGGAGGATGAACACTGAAGCTTTCTTT	CASTPNTGRMNTEAFF
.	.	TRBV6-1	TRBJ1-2	TGTGCCAGCAGTCTATATACTCCAGGCTATGGCTACACCTTC	CASSLYTPGYGYTF
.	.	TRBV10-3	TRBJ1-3	TGTGCCATCAGTGTACAGGCATCCTCTGGAAACACCATATATTTT	CAISVQASSGNTIYF
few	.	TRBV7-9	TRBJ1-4	TGTGCCAGCAGCACCCCGCAGGGAGGCAAACTGTTTTTT	CASSTPQGGKLFF
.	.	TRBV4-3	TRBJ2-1	TGCGCCAGCAGCCAAGCCGCTAGCTTCAATGAGCAGTTCTTC	CASSQAASFNEQFF
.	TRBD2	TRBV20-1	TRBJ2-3	TGCAGTGCTAGGGTAGCGGGGGCGACGCAGTATTTT	CSARVAGATQYF
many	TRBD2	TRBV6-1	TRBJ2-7	TGTGCCAGCAGCAGCCGGGTTAGCGGGGGGCGAGAGGAGCAGTACTTC	CASSSRVSGGREEQYF
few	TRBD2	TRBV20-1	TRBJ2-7	TGCAGTGCTAGAGATCAGGGACTACCTCCCTACGAGCAGTACTTC	CSARDQGLPPYEQYF
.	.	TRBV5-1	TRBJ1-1	TGCGCCAGCAAAAGGCCTCACGGGGCCCGGGCTTTCTTT	CASKRPHGARAFF
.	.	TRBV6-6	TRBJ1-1	TGTGCCAGCATTCGTCAAGGGGCTCCTGAAGCTTTCTTT	CASIRQGAPEAFF
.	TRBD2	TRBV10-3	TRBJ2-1	TGTGCCAACAGGTCCGGGACTAGCGGGGGGGCCAGGGATGAGCAGTTCTTC	CANRSGTSGGARDEQFF
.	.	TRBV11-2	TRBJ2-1	TGTGCCAGCAGGGAACCTGTGGGGTTTTACAATGAGCAGTTCTTC	CASREPVGFYNEQFF
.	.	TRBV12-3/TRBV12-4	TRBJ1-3	TGTGCCAGCAGTTTAGTTTGGGCCTCATCCGGAAACACCATATATTTT	CASSLVWASSGNTIYF
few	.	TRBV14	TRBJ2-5	TGTGCCAGCAGCCAAACGAGCCCAGGGGCGGCCCAGTACTTC	CASSQTSPGAAQYF
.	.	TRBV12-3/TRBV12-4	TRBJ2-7	TGTGCCAGCAGTTTACAAATAGCGCTCTACGAGCAGTACTTC	CASSLQIALYEQYF
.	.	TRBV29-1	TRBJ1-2	TGCAGCGTTGACCTACTCGGGACGTCAAGTGATCTTGGCTACACCTTC	CSVDLLGTSSDLGYTF
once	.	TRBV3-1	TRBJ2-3	TGTGCCTTCTGTTTAACCAGACCCCCTAGGACTAGCACAGATACGCAGTATTTT	CAFCLTRPPRTSTDTQYF
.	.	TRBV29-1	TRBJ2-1	TGCAGCGTTGACCAAGAGACGTACAATGAGCAGTTCTTC	CSVDQETYNEQFF
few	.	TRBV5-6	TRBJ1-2	TGTGCCAGCAGCCAGCCAGTCCAGGATCCGGCAACCCATGGCTACACCTTC	CASSQPVQDPATHGYTF
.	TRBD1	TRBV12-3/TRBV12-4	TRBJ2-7	TGTGCCAGCAGTTTAGTCTGGCAGGGGGCTGGGGGCGAGCAGTACTTC	CASSLVWQGAGGEQYF
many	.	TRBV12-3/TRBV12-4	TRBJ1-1	TGTGCCAGCAGTGTCCGCGTGAACACTGAAGCTTTCTTT	CASSVRVNTEAFF
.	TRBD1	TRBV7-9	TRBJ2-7	TGTGCCAGCAGAAAATGGGACAGCCCATCCGAGCAGTACTTC	CASRKWDSPSEQYF
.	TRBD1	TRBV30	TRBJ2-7	TGTGCCTGGAGTGAAAGGACAGGGCAGTACTTC	CAWSERTGQYF
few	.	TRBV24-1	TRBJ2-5	TGTGCCACCAGTGACCCGACAGATTACCAAGAGACCCAGTACTTC	CATSDPTDYQETQYF
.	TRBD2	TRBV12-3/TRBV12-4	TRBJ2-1	TGTGCCAGCAGCTCTCAGGGACTAGCGGGAGGAAATGAGCAGTTCTTC	CASSSQGLAGGNEQFF
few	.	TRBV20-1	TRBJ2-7	TGCAGCGGGAAGGGGCGGGATTCCTACGAGCAGTACTTC	CSGKGRDSYEQYF
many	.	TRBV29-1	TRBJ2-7	TGCAGCGTTATAGGGCAGTCCTACGAGCAGTACTTC	CSVIGQSYEQYF
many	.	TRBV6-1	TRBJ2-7	TGTGCCAGCAGTGTCTATATAAAAGGCATCGACGAGCAGTACTTC	CASSVYIKGIDEQYF
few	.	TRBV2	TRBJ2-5	TGTGCCAGCCAAGAAGAGACCCAGTACTTC	CASQEETQYF
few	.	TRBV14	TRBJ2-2	TGTGCCAGCAGCCATGTACGGCGGAACACCGGGGAGCTGTTTTTT	CASSHVRRNTGELFF
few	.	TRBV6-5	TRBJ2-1	TGTGCCAGCAGTTCCCAAAGGGAGAGCTCCTACAATGAGCAGTTCTTC	CASSSQRESSYNEQFF
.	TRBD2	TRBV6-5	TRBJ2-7	TGTGCCAGCAGTTACGCAAGCGGGAGTTACGAGCAGTACTTC	CASSYASGSYEQYF
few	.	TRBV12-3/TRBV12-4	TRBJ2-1	TGTGCCAGCAGTTTAGCAGTAGGGAGGTATGAGCAGTTCTTC	CASSLAVGRYEQFF
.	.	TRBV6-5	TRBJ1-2	TGTGCCAGCAGTTACAGGCAGGGGCATGGCTACACCTTC	CASSYRQGHGYTF
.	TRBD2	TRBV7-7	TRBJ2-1	TGTGCTAGCAGCTTGTCCGGGACTAGTGATGAGCAGTTCTTC	CASSLSGTSDEQFF
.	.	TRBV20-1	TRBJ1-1	TGCAGTGCTAGTGGGCCCACTGAAGCTTTCTTT	CSASGPTEAFF
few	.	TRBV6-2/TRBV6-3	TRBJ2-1	TGTGCCAGCACCAGATCCGGCACCAGGCAGTTCTTC	CASTRSGTRQFF
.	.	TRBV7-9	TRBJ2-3	TGTGCCAGCAGCCTTCCCGAATCAGATACGCAGTATTTT	CASSLPESDTQYF
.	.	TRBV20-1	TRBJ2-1	TGCAGCTTGGGTAGGGGGAGCAGGAATGAGCAGTTCTTC	CSLGRGSRNEQFF
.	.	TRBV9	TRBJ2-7	TGTGCCAGCAGCGTAGGGACTGCCTACGAGCAGTACTTC	CASSVGTAYEQYF
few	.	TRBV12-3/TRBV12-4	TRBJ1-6	TGTGCCAGCAGTTCAACAGCCTCACCCCTCCACTTT	CASSSTASPLHF
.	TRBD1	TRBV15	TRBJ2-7	TGTGCCACCAGCAGGTATCAGGGGGCTAGGGGCTACGAGCAGTACTTC	CATSRYQGARGYEQYF
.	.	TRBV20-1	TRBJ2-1	TGCAGTGCTAGAGGCGAAGCCTCTGAGCAGTTCTTC	CSARGEASEQFF
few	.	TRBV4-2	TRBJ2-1	TGTGCCAGCAGCCAAGATACAGGGTTGGGTGAGCAGTTCTTC	CASSQDTGLGEQFF